The rows below give T cell receptor beta chains drawn from one sample of a study of siplizumab effects on memory and regulatory T cells. Data came from immunoSEQ multiplex PCR; TCRdb stores just in-frame clones and leaves some out. The sample includes 80,000 to 130,000 clones, about 92% of them seen just once. Sequencing was carried out using Tregs sorted from blood. These TCRs come from a human donor in good health. The CDR3 runs from the conserved cysteine through the conserved F or W. The order of the fields is J gene, V gene, D gene, clone size, CDR3 DNA, CDR3 protein. The D gene is left open where the match is weak. Where a row states a size, it is once, few, many or the class of an expanded clone; other rows omit it.

>TRBJ1-5|TRBV6-1|-|-
TGTGCCAGCACTAAGCCCCAGTACAATCAGCCCCAGCATTTT
CASTKPQYNQPQHF
>TRBJ2-3|TRBV6-5|-|-
TGTGCCAGCAGTTCATCCTATACCACAGATACGCAGTATTTT
CASSSSYTTDTQYF
>TRBJ2-7|TRBV15|TRBD2|-
TGTGCCACCAGCAGAGGACTAGCGAACTACGAGCAGTACTTC
CATSRGLANYEQYF
>TRBJ2-1|TRBV5-1|TRBD1|once
TGCGCCAGCAGCCCGGGACAGCCCTACAATGAGCAGTTCTTC
CASSPGQPYNEQFF
>TRBJ2-1|TRBV7-3|TRBD2|-
TGTGCCAGCAGCTCACTGGCGGGAGGGTTCGATGAGCAGTTCTTC
CASSSLAGGFDEQFF
>TRBJ1-1|TRBV4-1|TRBD1|-
TGCGCCAGCAGCCACGCGGGACAGGGGAGCACTGAAGCTTTCTTT
CASSHAGQGSTEAFF
>TRBJ1-1|TRBV6-1|-|once
TGTGCCAGCCCTGGTCTGGGCAGGGCTGAAACTTTCTTT
CASPGLGRAETFF
>TRBJ2-7|TRBV29-1|TRBD2|-
TGCAGCGTTCGGGGGTGGACTAGCGGGGCCTACGAGCAGTACTTC
CSVRGWTSGAYEQYF
>TRBJ2-7|TRBV7-2|TRBD1|-
TGTGCCAGCAGCTTAGCGTACTCGGGACAGATAAACTACGAGCAGTACTTC
CASSLAYSGQINYEQYF
>TRBJ1-1|TRBV29-1|-|-
TGCAGCGTTGTACGAGCAATGAACACTGAAGCTTTCTTT
CSVVRAMNTEAFF
>TRBJ2-3|TRBV29-1|-|few
TGCAGCGTTCGACCTCTTGGGTCGGATACGCAGTATTTT
CSVRPLGSDTQYF
>TRBJ2-1|TRBV5-1|TRBD2|once
TGCGCCAGCAGCCCCGGACTAGCGGGAGCCACTGAGCAGTTCTTC
CASSPGLAGATEQFF
>TRBJ2-7|TRBV2|TRBD1|-
TGTGCCAGCAGAGGGACAGGGATGTACGAGCAGTACTTC
CASRGTGMYEQYF
>TRBJ2-6|TRBV4-1|-|-
TGCGCCAGCAGCCAAGATATCCCGGGGGCGCCTGGGGCCAACGTCCTGACTTTC
CASSQDIPGAPGANVLTF
>TRBJ1-2|TRBV19|-|-
TGTGCCAGTAGTACCTGGGGGTATGGCTACACCTTC
CASSTWGYGYTF
>TRBJ2-3|TRBV10-1|-|-
TGCGCCAGCAGCCTGACTCGGGGGGATACGCAGTATTTT
CASSLTRGDTQYF
>TRBJ2-3|TRBV7-9|-|-
TGTGCCAGCAGCTTATGGCGGGGAAATTCTGATACGCAGTATTTT
CASSLWRGNSDTQYF
>TRBJ2-5|TRBV27|TRBD2|-
TGTGCCAGCAGTACACAAGGACTAGAGGTAGAGACCCAGTACTTC
CASSTQGLEVETQYF
>TRBJ1-1|TRBV19|-|-
TGTGCCAGTGGCGGAGAGCCGAACACTGAAGCTTTCTTT
CASGGEPNTEAFF
>TRBJ2-7|TRBV27|-|-
TGTGCCAGCAGCCTCAGGGGATTCTACGAGCAGTACTTC
CASSLRGFYEQYF
>TRBJ2-3|TRBV2|-|-
TGTGCCAGCCTTCATAGGGAAACAGATACGCAGTATTTT
CASLHRETDTQYF
>TRBJ1-2|TRBV5-1|-|-
TGCGCCAGCAGCCTAACAGGGCTTGGGAACTATGGCTACACCTTC
CASSLTGLGNYGYTF
>TRBJ2-1|TRBV11-2|TRBD2|-
TGTGCCAGCAGCAGAGGACTAGCGGACAATGAGCAGTTCTTC
CASSRGLADNEQFF
>TRBJ1-5|TRBV30|-|-
TGTGCCTGGAGTGTAAAGGGGAATCAGCCCCAGCATTTT
CAWSVKGNQPQHF
>TRBJ1-1|TRBV9|-|-
TGTGCCAGCAGCGTAGGACCTAACACTGAAGCTTTCTTT
CASSVGPNTEAFF
>TRBJ1-1|TRBV11-2|-|-
TGTGCCAGCAGCCGGGACTTTGAAGCTTTCTTT
CASSRDFEAFF
>TRBJ2-7|TRBV5-1|-|-
TGCGCCAGCAGCCTCAAATCTAACAAGTTGGACAGCTACGAGCAGTACTTC
CASSLKSNKLDSYEQYF
>TRBJ2-2|TRBV9|TRBD2|-
TGTGCCAGCAGTGAAACTAGCGGGAGTCTTACCGGGGAGCTGTTTTTT
CASSETSGSLTGELFF
>TRBJ2-5|TRBV12-5|TRBD1|-
TGTGCTAGTGGTTTGGCCAGGACAGGGCGATGGCAAGAGACCCAGTACTTC
CASGLARTGRWQETQYF
>TRBJ2-1|TRBV7-3|TRBD2|-
TGTGCCAGCAGCTTACTCGGACTAGCCTACAATGAGCAGTTCTTC
CASSLLGLAYNEQFF
>TRBJ2-3|TRBV7-3|TRBD2|-
TGTGCCAGCAGTCCTGGACTAGCGGGATTAGCAGATACGCAGTATTTT
CASSPGLAGLADTQYF
>TRBJ2-2|TRBV11-2|TRBD2|-
TGTGCCAGCAGCTTAGTGGATAGCGGGATCACCGGGGAGCTGTTTTTT
CASSLVDSGITGELFF
>TRBJ2-1|TRBV7-3|TRBD2|-
TGTGCCAGCAGCTTAGTAGGTCTAGCGGACTACAATGAGCAGTTCTTC
CASSLVGLADYNEQFF
>TRBJ1-2|TRBV25-1|-|once
TGTGCCAGCAGTGAAGAGGGTAATAGGTACTATGGCTACACCTTC
CASSEEGNRYYGYTF
>TRBJ1-5|TRBV6-1|-|few
TGTGCCAGCAGCCAGACAGAATTAAGCAATCAGCCCCAGCATTTT
CASSQTELSNQPQHF
>TRBJ1-2|TRBV10-3|-|-
TGTGCCATCAGTGAGAACAGGGACGGCTACACCTTC
CAISENRDGYTF
>TRBJ1-1|TRBV6-5|-|-
TGTGCCAGCAGTGAACAGGAAAAACAGGGCCAAGCTTTCTTT
CASSEQEKQGQAFF
>TRBJ1-1|TRBV18|-|-
TGTGCCAGCTCGCGACCACAGGGTGGGGCTGAAGCTTTCTTT
CASSRPQGGAEAFF
>TRBJ1-4|TRBV5-1|TRBD1|-
TGCGCCAGCAGAACAGGGGGCTCTACTAATGAAAAACTGTTTTTT
CASRTGGSTNEKLFF
>TRBJ2-1|TRBV11-2|-|-
TGTGCCAGCAGGGGCTGGGGTGAGCAGTTCTTC
CASRGWGEQFF
>TRBJ1-1|TRBV5-6|-|-
TGTGTCAGCAGCTTGGCGTGGGCCGCTGGAGCTTTCTTT
CVSSLAWAAGAFF
>TRBJ2-5|TRBV19|-|-
TGTGCCAGTAGTATGTGGGAGACCCAGTACTTC
CASSMWETQYF
>TRBJ2-2|TRBV2|-|-
TGTGCCAGCAGTGAGAGGAGGGGGCTTGGCGGGGAGCTGTTTTTT
CASSERRGLGGELFF
>TRBJ2-5|TRBV2|TRBD1|-
TGTGCCAGCAGTGAGGCAGGGGGCCCCCAAGAGACCCAGTACTTC
CASSEAGGPQETQYF
>TRBJ1-2|TRBV13|-|once
TGTGCCAGCAGCTTAAGGGGACTGCTTAACTATGGCTACACCTTC
CASSLRGLLNYGYTF
>TRBJ2-1|TRBV10-3|-|-
TGTGCCATCAGTGAGTCAGGAGCGGCTCTAGTCAGCTCCTACAATGAGCAGTTCTTC
CAISESGAALVSSYNEQFF